The 13 T cell receptor beta chains below were found in one sample sequenced in a study of T cells expressing NK-cell markers. TCRdb re-analyzed the 5' RACE reads; it lists each CDR3 protein once, without DNA. The table lists about 440,000 distinct CDR3 sequences. The sample taken for sequencing was blood T cells: a sorted CD56 or NKG2C T cell subset, CD4+ or CD8+ T cells, or bulk PBMC T cells (not recorded which). These receptor sequences come from a woman aged 18-69 years in good health.

The CDR3 region is CASSLAVVGSNRPQHF. V usage is TRBV7-9 and J usage is TRBJ1-5. Germline lookup yields CDR1 SEHNR and CDR2 FQNEAQ (reference sequence). CDR3 length: 16 amino acids.

V usage is TRBV20-1 and J usage is TRBJ2-1; as DNA is missing, the TRBD2 call by TCRdb cannot be tested. This CDR3 spans 14 amino acids. Germline assignment: CDR1 DFQATT and CDR2 SNEGSKA (reference sequence). The CDR3 sequence: CSARGGLAGDEQFF.

This rearrangement joins TRBV29-1 to TRBJ2-1; absent DNA, TCRdb's TRBD1 call cannot be checked. Germline loops: CDR1 SQVTM, CDR2 ANQGSEA. CDR3 size: 13 residues. This CDR3 is CSVEGLGGGEQFF.

The CDR3 spells CASSLGGDEKLFF. The chain is built from TRBV7-9 and TRBJ1-4. Germline assignment: CDR1 SEHNR and CDR2 FQNEAQ (reference sequence). This CDR3 is 13 amino acids long.

V gene TRBV29-1 combines with J gene TRBJ2-1; absent DNA, TCRdb's TRBD1 call cannot be checked. The germline V gene encodes CDR1 SQVTM and CDR2 ANQGSEA. This CDR3 is built from 15 residues. The CDR3 protein is CSVEEWDRGMREQFF.

The chain couples TRBV29-1 to TRBJ2-5; TCRdb gives TRBD1 as the D gene, but with no DNA this cannot be confirmed. This CDR3 has 13 amino acids. In germline, CDR1 is SQVTM, CDR2 ANQGSEA. CDR3 protein: CSVGTGSMETQYF.

This CDR3 is CASSLGGTSGMGTDTQYF. The chain has TRBV11-2 and TRBJ2-3; TCRdb indicates TRBD2, and absent DNA this call remains unverified. The CDR3 consists of 18 residues. CDR1 SGHAT and CDR2 FQNNGV come from the germline V gene.

V usage is TRBV15 and J usage is TRBJ2-7; no DNA is available, so the TRBD2 call from TCRdb remains unchecked. CDR1 is LNHNV and CDR2 is YYDKDF in the germline V gene (reference sequence). This CDR3 is 14 amino acids long. The CDR3 reads CATSRDHGTTLLYF. The full variable domain, completed using reference TRBV15 and TRBJ2-7, is DAMVIQNPRYQVTQFGKPVTLSCSQTLNHNVMYWYQQKSSQAPKLLFHYYDKDFNNEADTPDNFQSRRPNTSFCFLDIRSPGLGDTAMYLCATSRDHGTTLLYFGPGTRLTVT.

This sequence joins TRBV6-1 and TRBJ2-7; the D call of TRBD2 rests on TCRdb alone, since no DNA is present to check it. There are 14 residues in the CDR3. Looked up from germline, CDR1 is MNHNS and CDR2 is SASEGT. CDR3 region: CASSPGLANLEQYF.

V is TRBV9 and J is TRBJ1-2; TCRdb returns TRBD1, unconfirmable since there is no DNA. The CDR3 covers 16 residues. Germline lookup yields CDR1 SGDLS and CDR2 YYNGEE. The CDR3 spells CASSVADRGQGDGYTF.

The V gene is TRBV7-9, the J gene TRBJ2-1. Per germline, CDR1 SEHNR and CDR2 FQNEAQ (reference sequence). The CDR3 spans 14 residues. Here the CDR3 reads CASSLVGHINEQFF.

The V call is TRBV15, the J call TRBJ2-3; with no DNA, the TCRdb D assignment of TRBD1 cannot be verified. Germline V gene sequence: CDR1 LNHNV, CDR2 YYDKDF (reference sequence). The CDR3 consists of 17 residues. CDR3 region: CATSGFRQTSNTDTQYF.

The J gene is TRBJ2-3, the V gene TRBV27; the TCRdb call, TRBD2, lacks DNA for checking. The CDR3 spans 17 residues. The germline V gene has CDR1 MNHEY and CDR2 SMNVEV (reference sequence). CDR3 in amino acids: CASSLWLAGGLTDTQYF.